Below, 7 T cell receptor beta chains from the same sample are listed, as sequenced in a study of control samples from healthy donors and cancer patients. TCRdb's table, derived via immunoSEQ multiplex PCR, lists solely in-frame clones and lacks some. Found here are 91,000 or so clones, about 89% of them singletons; the top ten hold over 0.85%. The sample taken for sequencing was blood. The receptors come from a woman aged 25 to 39 in good health.

This chain uses TRBV6-5 with TRBJ2-5; 9 positions agree with TRBD1. Germline CDR1 and CDR2: MNHEY and SVGAGI. CDR3 length: 13 residues. J lost 5 bases, V lost 6 bases, and 4 bases had no gene match. DNA of the CDR3: TGTGCCAGCAGCAGGGACAGGGACGAGACCCAGTACTTC. Translating gives CASSRDRDETQYF.

The chain is built from TRBV6-1 and TRBJ2-4; 12 nucleotides align to TRBD2. With 3 bases clipped from V and 0 bases from J, the junction kept 9 bases outside the gene matches. There are 19 residues in the CDR3. Germline CDR1 and CDR2: MNHNS and SASEGT. The CDR3 nucleotides read TGTGCCAGCAGTGACCTAGCGGGAGGGATACTGTTAGCCAAAAACATTCAGTACTTC. It translates to CASSDLAGGILLAKNIQYF.

J is TRBJ2-7 and V is TRBV18; TRBD2 matches 10 bases. The V and J ends lost 6 bases and 2 bases, in that order; junction bases with no gene match: 7. The germline gives CDR1 KGHSH, CDR2 LQKENI. CDR3 length equals 15 residues. DNA of the CDR3: TGTGCCAGCTCCCCCCGGACTAGCGGCCCCTACGAGCAGTACTTC. This gives the protein CASSPRTSGPYEQYF.

V and J are TRBV7-9 and TRBJ2-1; D is possibly TRBD1 (6 bases). CDR3 length equals 16 residues. Trimming took 3 bases from V and 3 from J, leaving 15 bases between them. CDR1 and CDR2 (germline): SEHNR, FQNEAQ (reference sequence). The CDR3 DNA is TGTGCCAGCAGCTTCTCTTCGGGACACCTCTACAATGAGCAGTTCTTC. Its translation is CASSFSSGHLYNEQFF.

The chain uses TRBV5-1 and TRBJ1-1; D remains unclear. CDR3 length: 14 residues. Germline V CDR1 and CDR2: SGHRS, YFSETQ. V lost 1 base to trimming and J lost 3 bases, with 10 bases between them. CDR3 sequence: CASSLRSFDTEAFF. Written as DNA, the CDR3 is TGCGCCAGCAGCTTGAGGAGTTTCGACACTGAAGCTTTCTTT.

This rearrangement joins TRBV9 to TRBJ1-2; no definite D call. The CDR3 sequence is 12 residues long. CDR1 is SGDLS and CDR2 is YYNGEE in the germline V gene. V lost 4 bases to trimming and J lost 8 bases, with 12 bases between them. As DNA, the CDR3 is TGTGCCAGCAGCCCCGAAAGAGGAGGCTACACCTTC. It translates to CASSPERGGYTF.

This clone was recorded a few times. This chain joins TRBV21-1 and TRBJ1-6. TRBV21-1 is recorded as a pseudogene. The CDR3 spans 11 residues. The DNA for the CDR3 is TGTGCCAGCAGCATCGGAGGGTCCCTCCACTTT. Amino acids: CASSIGGSLHF.